The 4 T cell receptor beta chains presented below share a single source sample, sequenced in a study of regulatory T cells in long-lasting Graves disease. The sample's time point: newly diagnosed GD, antithyroid drugs for less than 3 months. PBMC RNA served as the TCR library source. Researchers made TCR beta libraries by using iRepertoire HTBI primers and running Arm-PCR on CDR3 regions. TCRdb passed the multiplex PCR reads through MiXCR, listing each CDR3 protein once. The data hold about 220,000 distinct CDR3 sequences, with roughly 19% observed a single time. A further study also used this sample, focusing on T cells in Graves' hyperthyroidism and ophthalmopathy.

The starting material was peripheral blood mononuclear cells (PBMCs), obtained at new diagnosis, from a patient treated with antithyroid drugs. The receptor source for this set is a woman in her twenties or thirties with Graves disease.

This clonotype was recorded many times. The DNA for the CDR3 is TGTGCCAGCAGTTACCAGAGGGGATGGGATGAAAAACTGTTTTTT. Residues: CASSYQRGWDEKLFF. The chain combines TRBV6-5 with TRBJ1-4, with D possibly being TRBD1 (5 bases). V lost 2 bases and J 6 bases, leaving 13 bases between the germline ends. The length of the CDR3 is 15 residues. From germline, CDR1 is MNHEY and CDR2 SVGAGI.

This clonotype came up many times. The chain joins TRBV20-1 to TRBJ2-4; TRBD1 agrees at 10 bases. Germline V gene data show CDR1 as DFQATT and CDR2 as SNEGSKA (reference sequence). This CDR3 has 15 residues. V trimming: 3 bases; J trimming: 2 bases; junction bases outside the gene matches: 4. CDR3: CSASRGQGTKNIQYF. DNA for the CDR3: TGCAGTGCTAGTAGGGGACAGGGGACCAAAAACATTCAGTACTTC.

This clonotype has ten or more counts. The CDR3 DNA reads as TGTGCCAGCGTAACATTCACCGGGACAGGGGGCACAGATACGCAGTATTTT. Amino acids: CASVTFTGTGGTDTQYF. V is TRBV28 and J is TRBJ2-3, with 10 positions matching TRBD1. Germline CDR1 reads MDHEN; CDR2 reads SYDVKM. The CDR3 runs 17 residues. V shed 8 bases and J 1 base; nucleotides not matched to a gene: 12.

This clonotype came up many times. The rearrangement links TRBV11-2 to TRBJ1-5, with D maybe TRBD1 (6 bases). CDR1 is SGHAT, CDR2 FQNNGV, per germline. This CDR3 comprises 16 residues. Trimming left V 1 base short and J 3 bases short, with 13 bases between. As DNA, the CDR3 is TGTGCCAGCAGCTTAGTAGGGGGAAGGGACAATCAGCCCCAGCATTTT. Amino acids: CASSLVGGRDNQPQHF.